A single sample is the source of the 5 T cell receptor beta chains below, sequenced in a study of cytomegalovirus exposure and HLA in healthy donors. With 60 Vbeta and 13 Jbeta primers, the PCR was carried out. Generated by immunoSEQ multiplex PCR, the TCRdb table keeps only in-frame clones and is missing some. Here the sample spans 100,000 to 150,000 clones, around 85% being singletons. What was sequenced was PBMCs. Receptor source: a man aged 25 to 40 in good health and CMV-seronegative.

The chain couples TRBV9 to TRBJ2-1; perhaps TRBD1 as D (6 bases). V lost 2 bases to trimming and J lost 8 bases, with 17 bases between them. Germline CDR1 and CDR2: SGDLS and YYNGEE. The CDR3 runs 15 residues. Here the CDR3 DNA reads TGTGCCAGCAGCGTTCGACAGGTTGGGGTGGATGAGCAGTTCTTC. Translation gives CASSVRQVGVDEQFF.

This clone has only a few counts. The J gene is TRBJ1-1, the V gene TRBV7-8; tentative D call: TRBD1 (5 bases). In germline, CDR1 is SGHVS, CDR2 FQNEAQ. The V end lost 5 bases, the J end lost 4 bases, and 14 bases lay between the germline ends. CDR3 length: 14 amino acids. This CDR3 reads CASSPSRGGTEAFF. The CDR3 DNA sequence: TGTGCCAGCAGCCCGTCTCGGGGGGGCACTGAAGCTTTCTTT.

This clone occurred once. The CDR3 DNA sequence: TGTGCCAGCTCACCGCCCCGGGGAGGGTTCACCGGGGAGCTGTTTTTT. Protein product: CASSPPRGGFTGELFF. The V and J genes are TRBV18 and TRBJ2-2; TRBD2 matches at 7 bases. The CDR3 runs to 16 residues. The germline CDR1 and CDR2 sequences are KGHSH and LQKENI. After removal of 3 bases from V and 4 bases from J, the junction contained 8 bases not matched to a gene.

The V and J genes are TRBV5-1 and TRBJ1-2; TRBD1 aligns across 10 bases. The length of the CDR3 is 19 residues. V was pared by 0 bases and J by 4 bases, with 15 bases of the junction left unmatched. CDR1 SGHRS and CDR2 YFSETQ come from the germline V gene. Here the CDR3 reads CASSLVGIVRTGGSYGYTF. DNA of the CDR3: TGCGCCAGCAGCTTGGTCGGGATCGTTCGGACAGGGGGGAGCTATGGCTACACCTTC.

V usage is TRBV6-5 and J usage is TRBJ2-3; TRBD1 agrees at 7 bases. The length of the CDR3 is 15 residues. V lost 2 bases, J lost 3 bases, and 5 bases stayed unmatched. Germline-derived CDR1 and CDR2 are MNHEY and SVGAGI. CDR3 DNA sequence: TGTGCCAGCAGTTACGGGACAGTCCTTACAGATACGCAGTATTTT. Its protein product is CASSYGTVLTDTQYF.